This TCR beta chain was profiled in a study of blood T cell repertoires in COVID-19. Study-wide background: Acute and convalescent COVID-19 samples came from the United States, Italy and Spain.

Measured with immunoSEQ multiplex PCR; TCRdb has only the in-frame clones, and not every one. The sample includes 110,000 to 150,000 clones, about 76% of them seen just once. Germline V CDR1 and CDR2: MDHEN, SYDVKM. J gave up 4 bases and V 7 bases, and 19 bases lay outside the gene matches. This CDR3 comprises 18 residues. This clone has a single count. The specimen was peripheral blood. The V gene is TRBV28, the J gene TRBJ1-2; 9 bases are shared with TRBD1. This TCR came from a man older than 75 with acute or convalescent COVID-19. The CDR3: CASTYQGLTGGAIYGYTF. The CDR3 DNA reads TGTGCCAGCACCTACCAAGGCCTAACAGGGGGCGCTATCTATGGCTACACCTTC.